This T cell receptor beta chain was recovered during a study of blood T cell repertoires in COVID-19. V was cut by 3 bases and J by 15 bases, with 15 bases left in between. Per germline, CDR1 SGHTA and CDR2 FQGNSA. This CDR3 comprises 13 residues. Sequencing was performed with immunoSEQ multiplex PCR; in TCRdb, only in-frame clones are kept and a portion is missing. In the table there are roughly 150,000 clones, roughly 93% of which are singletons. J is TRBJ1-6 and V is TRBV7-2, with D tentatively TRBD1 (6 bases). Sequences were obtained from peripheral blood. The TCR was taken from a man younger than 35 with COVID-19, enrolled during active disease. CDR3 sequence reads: CASSFEIQGHLHF. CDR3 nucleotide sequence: TGTGCCAGCAGCTTTGAGATCCAGGGGCACCTCCACTTT.